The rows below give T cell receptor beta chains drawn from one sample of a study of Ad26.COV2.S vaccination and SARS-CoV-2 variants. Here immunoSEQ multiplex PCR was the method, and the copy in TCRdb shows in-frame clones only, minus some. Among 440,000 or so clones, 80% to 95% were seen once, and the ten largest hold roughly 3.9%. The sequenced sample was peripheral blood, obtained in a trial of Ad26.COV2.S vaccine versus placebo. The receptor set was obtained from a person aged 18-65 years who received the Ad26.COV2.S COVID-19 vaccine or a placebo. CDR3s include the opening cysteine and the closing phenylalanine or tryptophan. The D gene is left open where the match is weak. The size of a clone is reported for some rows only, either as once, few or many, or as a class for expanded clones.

CDR3 protein: CASSAGTRSETQYF
CDR3 DNA: TGTGCCAGCAGTGCCGGGACACGTAGTGAGACCCAGTACTTC
clone size: many
V gene: TRBV28
J gene: TRBJ2-5
D gene: -

CDR3 protein: CASRLPGRRVGSNTEAFF
CDR3 DNA: TGTGCCAGCAGACTCCCGGGCCGCCGGGTAGGGTCTAACACTGAAGCTTTCTTT
clone size: -
V gene: TRBV28
J gene: TRBJ1-1
D gene: -

CDR3 protein: CASSQASRNEQFF
CDR3 DNA: TGTGCCAGCAGTCAAGCTAGCCGCAATGAGCAGTTCTTC
clone size: once
V gene: TRBV12-3/TRBV12-4
J gene: TRBJ2-1
D gene: -

CDR3 protein: CASSRETGAVEAFF
CDR3 DNA: TGTGCCAGCAGCCGTGAGACAGGGGCGGTGGAAGCTTTCTTT
clone size: -
V gene: TRBV5-4
J gene: TRBJ1-1
D gene: TRBD1

CDR3 protein: CASSLAGAYEQYF
CDR3 DNA: TGTGCCAGCAGCCTAGCGGGGGCCTACGAGCAGTACTTC
clone size: -
V gene: TRBV7-9
J gene: TRBJ2-7
D gene: TRBD2

CDR3 protein: CASSERLYGYTF
CDR3 DNA: TGTGCCAGCAGTGAAAGGCTCTATGGCTACACCTTC
clone size: -
V gene: TRBV2
J gene: TRBJ1-2
D gene: -

CDR3 protein: CASSQSWGFRYEQYF
CDR3 DNA: TGCGCCAGCAGCCAAAGCTGGGGCTTTAGATACGAGCAGTACTTC
clone size: -
V gene: TRBV4-1
J gene: TRBJ2-7
D gene: -

CDR3 protein: CASSLSWTGGAGQYF
CDR3 DNA: TGTGCCAGCAGCTTATCCTGGACAGGGGGCGCCGGGCAGTACTTC
clone size: -
V gene: TRBV7-2
J gene: TRBJ2-7
D gene: TRBD1

CDR3 protein: CASSQRGQGALHNEQFF
CDR3 DNA: TGTGCCAGCAGCCAACGAGGACAGGGGGCCCTGCACAATGAGCAGTTCTTC
clone size: once
V gene: TRBV25-1
J gene: TRBJ2-1
D gene: TRBD1

CDR3 protein: CASSSPVWAPVDTQYF
CDR3 DNA: TGTGCCAGCAGCTCCCCGGTTTGGGCCCCCGTGGATACGCAGTATTTT
clone size: -
V gene: TRBV11-1
J gene: TRBJ2-3
D gene: -

CDR3 protein: CASSSPTGAGEQYF
CDR3 DNA: TGTGCCAGCAGCTCTCCGACAGGGGCCGGCGAGCAGTACTTC
clone size: -
V gene: TRBV7-9
J gene: TRBJ2-7
D gene: TRBD1

CDR3 protein: CSAQEGQNTEAFF
CDR3 DNA: TGCAGCGCCCAAGAGGGGCAGAACACTGAAGCTTTCTTT
clone size: -
V gene: TRBV29-1
J gene: TRBJ1-1
D gene: -

CDR3 protein: CASSLVAAVNEQFF
CDR3 DNA: TGTGCCAGCAGCTTAGTTGCCGCTGTCAATGAGCAGTTCTTC
clone size: -
V gene: TRBV7-9
J gene: TRBJ2-1
D gene: -

CDR3 protein: CASSFKGALTSGNTIYF
CDR3 DNA: TGTGCCAGCAGCTTCAAGGGGGCTTTAACCTCTGGAAACACCATATATTTT
clone size: -
V gene: TRBV11-2
J gene: TRBJ1-3
D gene: TRBD1

CDR3 protein: CASGFGDYGYTF
CDR3 DNA: TGTGCTAGTGGTTTCGGGGACTATGGCTACACCTTC
clone size: -
V gene: TRBV12-5
J gene: TRBJ1-2
D gene: -

CDR3 protein: CASSLRRLETQYF
CDR3 DNA: TGTGCCAGCAGCTTAAGGAGGTTGGAGACCCAGTACTTC
clone size: -
V gene: TRBV7-2
J gene: TRBJ2-5
D gene: -

CDR3 protein: CASRSQLGQSSNQPQHF
CDR3 DNA: TGTGCCAGCAGGTCCCAACTTGGACAGTCTAGCAATCAGCCCCAGCATTTT
clone size: -
V gene: TRBV28
J gene: TRBJ1-5
D gene: -

CDR3 protein: CASSLGQGREKLFF
CDR3 DNA: TGTGCCAGCAGCCTGGGACAGGGGCGCGAAAAACTGTTTTTT
clone size: -
V gene: TRBV7-9
J gene: TRBJ1-4
D gene: TRBD1

CDR3 protein: CASKLMVWTSGSPDTQYF
CDR3 DNA: TGTGCCAGCAAACTTATGGTTTGGACTAGCGGGAGCCCAGATACGCAGTATTTT
clone size: -
V gene: TRBV5-4
J gene: TRBJ2-3
D gene: TRBD2

CDR3 protein: CASRSYTDTQYF
CDR3 DNA: TGTGCCAGCAGGTCTTACACAGATACGCAGTATTTT
clone size: -
V gene: TRBV27
J gene: TRBJ2-3
D gene: -

CDR3 protein: CASSPAKWEGRWEQFF
CDR3 DNA: TGTGCCAGCAGCCCAGCGAAGTGGGAGGGCCGGTGGGAGCAGTTCTTC
clone size: -
V gene: TRBV9
J gene: TRBJ2-1
D gene: TRBD2

CDR3 protein: CAISESGREDYNEQFF
CDR3 DNA: TGTGCCATCAGTGAGTCAGGGCGGGAGGACTACAATGAGCAGTTCTTC
clone size: -
V gene: TRBV10-3
J gene: TRBJ2-1
D gene: TRBD2

CDR3 protein: CASSLTGTRPYEQYF
CDR3 DNA: TGTGCCAGCAGTTTGACCGGGACTAGACCCTACGAGCAGTACTTC
clone size: -
V gene: TRBV27
J gene: TRBJ2-7
D gene: TRBD2

CDR3 protein: CSVMADYGYTF
CDR3 DNA: TGCAGCGTTATGGCAGACTATGGCTACACCTTC
clone size: few
V gene: TRBV29-1
J gene: TRBJ1-2
D gene: -

CDR3 protein: CASSQDASSYNEQFF
CDR3 DNA: TGCGCCAGCAGCCAAGACGCTTCCTCCTACAATGAGCAGTTCTTC
clone size: -
V gene: TRBV4-1
J gene: TRBJ2-1
D gene: -

CDR3 protein: CASSFSSDTGELFF
CDR3 DNA: TGTGCCAGCAGTTTCAGCAGTGACACCGGGGAGCTGTTTTTT
clone size: -
V gene: TRBV27
J gene: TRBJ2-2
D gene: -

CDR3 protein: CASSLVIGGGNEQFF
CDR3 DNA: TGTGCCAGCAGCTTGGTCATAGGGGGGGGCAATGAGCAGTTCTTC
clone size: once
V gene: TRBV7-2
J gene: TRBJ2-1
D gene: -

CDR3 protein: CSAEGQDHQYF
CDR3 DNA: TGCAGTGCTGAGGGACAGGATCATCAGTACTTC
clone size: once
V gene: TRBV20-1
J gene: TRBJ2-4
D gene: TRBD1

CDR3 protein: CASSWRGAEYEQYF
CDR3 DNA: TGTGCCAGCAGTTGGCGAGGGGCTGAATACGAGCAGTACTTC
clone size: -
V gene: TRBV27
J gene: TRBJ2-7
D gene: -

CDR3 protein: CATSTGGEQYF
CDR3 DNA: TGTGCCACCAGCACAGGGGGGGAGCAGTACTTC
clone size: -
V gene: TRBV24-1
J gene: TRBJ2-7
D gene: TRBD1

CDR3 protein: CASSLPGAQGEQYF
CDR3 DNA: TGTGCCAGCTCACTCCCCGGCGCACAGGGCGAGCAGTACTTC
clone size: -
V gene: TRBV18
J gene: TRBJ2-7
D gene: -

CDR3 protein: CASSLPGMDIQYF
CDR3 DNA: TGTGCCAGCAGCTTACCAGGAATGGACATTCAGTACTTC
clone size: -
V gene: TRBV7-2
J gene: TRBJ2-4
D gene: -

CDR3 protein: CASARDSGANVLTF
CDR3 DNA: TGCGCCAGCGCGCGGGATTCCGGGGCCAACGTCCTGACTTTC
clone size: -
V gene: TRBV5-1
J gene: TRBJ2-6
D gene: -

CDR3 protein: CASSPSGTGGQGQYF
CDR3 DNA: TGTGCCAGCTCACCGTCCGGGACAGGGGGCCAGGGGCAGTACTTC
clone size: -
V gene: TRBV18
J gene: TRBJ2-7
D gene: TRBD1

CDR3 protein: CASSSFPDRGNTEAFF
CDR3 DNA: TGTGCCAGCAGCTCCTTTCCGGACAGGGGGAACACTGAAGCTTTCTTT
clone size: -
V gene: TRBV5-4
J gene: TRBJ1-1
D gene: TRBD1

CDR3 protein: CASSFQGSSGYTF
CDR3 DNA: TGTGCCAGCAGCTTTCAAGGGAGCTCCGGCTACACCTTC
clone size: -
V gene: TRBV7-9
J gene: TRBJ1-2
D gene: -

CDR3 protein: CAWSGTGAALEQFF
CDR3 DNA: TGTGCCTGGAGTGGGACAGGGGCCGCCCTGGAGCAGTTCTTC
clone size: -
V gene: TRBV30
J gene: TRBJ2-1
D gene: TRBD1

CDR3 protein: CASRGSYNSPLHF
CDR3 DNA: TGTGCCAGCCGGGGGTCCTATAATTCACCCCTCCACTTT
clone size: -
V gene: TRBV15
J gene: TRBJ1-6
D gene: -

CDR3 protein: CASSPGTPETQYF
CDR3 DNA: TGTGCCAGCAGTCCCGGGACACCCGAGACCCAGTACTTC
clone size: -
V gene: TRBV2
J gene: TRBJ2-5
D gene: -

CDR3 protein: CASSLRQGGNEKLFF
CDR3 DNA: TGTGCCAGCAGCTTACGACAGGGTGGAAATGAAAAACTGTTTTTT
clone size: once
V gene: TRBV13
J gene: TRBJ1-4
D gene: TRBD1

CDR3 protein: CASSYKGGTYYEQYF
CDR3 DNA: TGTGCCAGCAGTTATAAGGGCGGGACCTACTACGAGCAGTACTTC
clone size: -
V gene: TRBV6-5
J gene: TRBJ2-7
D gene: -

CDR3 protein: CASSSLGGYNEQFF
CDR3 DNA: TGTGCCAGCAGTTCCCTGGGTGGTTACAATGAGCAGTTCTTC
clone size: -
V gene: TRBV6-5
J gene: TRBJ2-1
D gene: -

CDR3 protein: CASSPAGRGGGANVLTF
CDR3 DNA: TGTGCCAGCAGCCCTGCGGGGAGGGGTGGTGGGGCCAACGTCCTGACTTTC
clone size: -
V gene: TRBV7-2
J gene: TRBJ2-6
D gene: TRBD2

CDR3 protein: CASSGYLNTEAFF
CDR3 DNA: TGTGCCAGCAGCGGATACTTGAACACTGAAGCTTTCTTT
clone size: -
V gene: TRBV6-5
J gene: TRBJ1-1
D gene: -

CDR3 protein: CASTSTIYYEQYF
CDR3 DNA: TGTGCCAGCACCTCGACTATCTACTACGAGCAGTACTTC
clone size: -
V gene: TRBV28
J gene: TRBJ2-7
D gene: -

CDR3 protein: CASSVLEGVPVDNEQFF
CDR3 DNA: TGTGCCAGCAGCGTCCTCGAGGGGGTCCCGGTGGACAATGAGCAGTTCTTC
clone size: -
V gene: TRBV9
J gene: TRBJ2-1
D gene: -

CDR3 protein: CASSLGLAGVSSYEQYF
CDR3 DNA: TGTGCCAGCAGCTTGGGACTAGCGGGAGTTTCCTCCTACGAGCAGTACTTC
clone size: -
V gene: TRBV5-6
J gene: TRBJ2-7
D gene: TRBD2

CDR3 protein: CASSLAANIQYF
CDR3 DNA: TGTGCCAGCAGCTTAGCTGCGAACATTCAGTACTTC
clone size: -
V gene: TRBV7-9
J gene: TRBJ2-4
D gene: -

CDR3 protein: CASGTRPEQYF
CDR3 DNA: TGTGCCAGCGGGACCCGCCCCGAGCAGTACTTC
clone size: -
V gene: TRBV28
J gene: TRBJ2-7
D gene: -

CDR3 protein: CASSFTGTGIAGETQYF
CDR3 DNA: TGTGCCAGCAGCTTCACCGGGACAGGGATAGCCGGGGAGACCCAGTACTTC
clone size: -
V gene: TRBV11-2
J gene: TRBJ2-5
D gene: TRBD1

CDR3 protein: CAISDSITGPSSGANVLTF
CDR3 DNA: TGTGCCATCAGCGACTCGATTACCGGACCGAGCTCTGGGGCCAACGTCCTGACTTTC
clone size: -
V gene: TRBV10-3
J gene: TRBJ2-6
D gene: -

CDR3 protein: CASSSRQAISYEQYF
CDR3 DNA: TGTGCCAGCAGCTCCCGACAGGCCATCTCCTACGAGCAGTACTTC
clone size: -
V gene: TRBV7-8
J gene: TRBJ2-7
D gene: -

CDR3 protein: CASSLIGGQGYEQYF
CDR3 DNA: TGTGCCAGCAGTTTAATAGGAGGGCAAGGGTACGAGCAGTACTTC
clone size: -
V gene: TRBV28
J gene: TRBJ2-7
D gene: -

CDR3 protein: CASSFGLAVFSGNTIYF
CDR3 DNA: TGTGCCAGCAGCTTTGGGTTGGCAGTGTTCTCTGGAAACACCATATATTTT
clone size: -
V gene: TRBV5-6
J gene: TRBJ1-3
D gene: -

CDR3 protein: CATAAGHHYEQYF
CDR3 DNA: TGTGCCACCGCGGCAGGGCATCACTACGAGCAGTACTTC
clone size: -
V gene: TRBV19
J gene: TRBJ2-7
D gene: -

CDR3 protein: CASSEGGGNQPQHF
CDR3 DNA: TGTGCCAGCAGTGAGGGTGGGGGCAATCAGCCCCAGCATTTT
clone size: few
V gene: TRBV2
J gene: TRBJ1-5
D gene: -

CDR3 protein: CASSLGQPDDWEKLFF
CDR3 DNA: TGTGCCAGCAGCCTGGGACAGCCCGATGATTGGGAAAAACTGTTTTTT
clone size: -
V gene: TRBV5-4
J gene: TRBJ1-4
D gene: TRBD1